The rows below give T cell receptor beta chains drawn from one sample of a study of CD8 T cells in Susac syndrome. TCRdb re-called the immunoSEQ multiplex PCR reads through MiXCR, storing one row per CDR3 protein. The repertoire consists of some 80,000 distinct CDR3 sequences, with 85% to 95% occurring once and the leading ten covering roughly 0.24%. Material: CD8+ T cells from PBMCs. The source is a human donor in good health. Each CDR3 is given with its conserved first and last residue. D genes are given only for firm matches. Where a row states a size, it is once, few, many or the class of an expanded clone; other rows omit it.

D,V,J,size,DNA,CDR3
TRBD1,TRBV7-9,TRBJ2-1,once,TGTGCCAGCAGCCCTGGACAGGGGGTCTCCAATGAGCAGTTCTTC,CASSPGQGVSNEQFF
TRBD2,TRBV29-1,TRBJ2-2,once,TGCAGCGTTGAAACTAGCGGGGCTAACACCGGGGAGCTGTTTTTT,CSVETSGANTGELFF
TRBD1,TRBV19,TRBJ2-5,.,TGTGCCCCTTGCCGCAGGGGGCCGGAGACCCAGTACTTC,CAPCRRGPETQYF
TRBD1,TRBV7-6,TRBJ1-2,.,TGTGCCAGCAGCGAGCGACAGGGTCTCGACCGCTGGGGCTACACCTTC,CASSERQGLDRWGYTF
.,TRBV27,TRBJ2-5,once,TGTGCCAGCAGTCCGGGGTCTGGTGGGGGGTCGGAGACCCAGTACTTC,CASSPGSGGGSETQYF
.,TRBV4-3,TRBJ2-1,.,TGCGCCAGCAGCCAAGCTAATGGACTTTACAATGAGCAGTTCTTC,CASSQANGLYNEQFF
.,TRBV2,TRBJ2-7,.,TGTGCCAGCATGGGACGGGGGTACGAGCAGTACTTC,CASMGRGYEQYF
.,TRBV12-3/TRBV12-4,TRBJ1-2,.,TGTGCCAGCAGTCAGGGGATTTATGGCTACACCTTC,CASSQGIYGYTF
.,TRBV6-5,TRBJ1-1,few,TGTGCCAGCAGTTCCGTGGGCACTGAAGCTTTCTTT,CASSSVGTEAFF
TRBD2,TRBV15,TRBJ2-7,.,TGTGCCACCAGCAGACCCGGGGAGGGGATCGGCGAGCAGTACTTC,CATSRPGEGIGEQYF
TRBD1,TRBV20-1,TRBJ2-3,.,TGCAGTGCCTTTACAGGGGTTGGAGTTAAAGATACGCAGTATTTT,CSAFTGVGVKDTQYF
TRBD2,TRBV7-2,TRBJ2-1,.,TGTGCCAGCGCCGCCAGCGGGGGGTACAATGAGCAGTTCTTC,CASAASGGYNEQFF
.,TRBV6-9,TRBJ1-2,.,TGTGCACCGGGACTTAACTATGGCTACACCTTC,CAPGLNYGYTF
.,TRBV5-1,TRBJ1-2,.,TGCGCCAGCAGCTTTGCTGATAACTATGGCTACACCTTC,CASSFADNYGYTF
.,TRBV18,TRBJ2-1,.,TGTGCCAGCTCACCTCTGGGGGGTGAGCAGTTCTTC,CASSPLGGEQFF
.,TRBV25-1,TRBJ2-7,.,TGTGCCAGCAGTTTCCGTTGGGGCAGGTACGAGCAGTACTTC,CASSFRWGRYEQYF
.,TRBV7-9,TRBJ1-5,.,TGTGCCAGCAGCTCAGAGGGGATTCAGCCCCAGCATTTT,CASSSEGIQPQHF
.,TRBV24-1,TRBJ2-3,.,TGTGCCACCAGTGATTTGGGGGCCGACACAGATACGCAGTATTTT,CATSDLGADTDTQYF
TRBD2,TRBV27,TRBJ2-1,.,TGTGCCAGCAGTTTCCTAGCGGGGGGATTAAATGAGCAGTTCTTC,CASSFLAGGLNEQFF
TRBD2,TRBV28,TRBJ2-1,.,TGTGCCAGTCATAGCGGGAGTACTCACAATGAGCAGTTCTTC,CASHSGSTHNEQFF